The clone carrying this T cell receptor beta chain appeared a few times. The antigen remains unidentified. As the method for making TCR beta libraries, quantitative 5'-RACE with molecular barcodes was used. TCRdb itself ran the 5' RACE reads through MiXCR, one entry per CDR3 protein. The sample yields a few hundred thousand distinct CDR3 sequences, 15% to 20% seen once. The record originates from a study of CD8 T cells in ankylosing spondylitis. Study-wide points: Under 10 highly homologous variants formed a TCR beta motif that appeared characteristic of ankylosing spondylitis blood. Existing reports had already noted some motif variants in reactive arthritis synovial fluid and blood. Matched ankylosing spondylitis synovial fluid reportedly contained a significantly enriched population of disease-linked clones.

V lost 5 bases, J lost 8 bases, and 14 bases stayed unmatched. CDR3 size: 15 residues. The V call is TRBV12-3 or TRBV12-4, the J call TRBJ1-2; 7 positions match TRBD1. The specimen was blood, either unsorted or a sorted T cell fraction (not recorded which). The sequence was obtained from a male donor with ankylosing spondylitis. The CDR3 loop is CASSPRTGAEGGYTF. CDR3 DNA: TGTGCCAGCAGTCCGAGGACAGGCGCCGAGGGAGGCTACACCTTC.